This record covers a single T cell receptor beta chain. The record originates from a study of blood T cell repertoires in COVID-19. Across the whole study: The United States, Italy and Spain supplied acute and convalescent COVID-19 samples.

Produced via immunoSEQ multiplex PCR; TCRdb's table is partial and in-frame only. The sample carries approximately 150,000 clones, about 86% recorded once. Sequencing was carried out using peripheral blood. This clonotype was sampled from a human donor in a cohort sampled during active COVID-19.

The CDR3 nucleotides read TGTGCCAGCAGCTTATTTAGCGGGAGCTCCTACAATGAGCAGTTCTTC. Protein product: CASSLFSGSSYNEQFF. J is TRBJ2-1 and V is TRBV7-8, with 9 bases identical to TRBD2. The ends lost 2 bases at V and 0 bases at J; junction bases unmatched: 2. This CDR3 region has 16 residues. Germline assignment: CDR1 SGHVS and CDR2 FQNEAQ.